These 24 T cell receptor beta chains came from one sample sequenced in a study of response to subunit inactivated influenza vaccine. Via MiXCR, TCRdb re-called the RT-PCR reads, giving one row per CDR3 protein. Of about 520,000 distinct CDR3 sequences in the sample, 9.5% to 13% are singletons; the top ten hold 9.5% to 15%. Sequences were derived from PBMCs from blood, sampled more than 35 days after vaccination. Receptors were obtained from a man in his forties or fifties who received an inactivated influenza vaccine.

The rearrangement links TRBV6-5 to TRBJ2-5, with TRBD1 identical over 8 bases. CDR3 size: 15 residues. Trimming took 4 bases from V and 4 from J; bases not matched to a gene: 8. In germline, CDR1 is MNHEY, CDR2 SVGAGI. Here the CDR3 DNA reads TGTGCCAGCAGTTCCAGGCAGGGGGCAACAGAGACCCAGTACTTC. Protein product: CASSSRQGATETQYF.

This chain connects TRBV6-5 to TRBJ2-7, with 8 bases matching TRBD2. The CDR3 sequence is 19 residues long. The ends lost 2 bases at V and 0 bases at J; junction bases unmatched: 15. Germline CDR1 reads MNHEY; CDR2 reads SVGAGI. The CDR3 DNA follows: TGTGCCAGCAGTTACCGGTCCCCCTCGTCGGCGGGGGGCTCCTACGAGCAGTACTTC. Amino acid sequence: CASSYRSPSSAGGSYEQYF.

This clonotype was observed a handful of times. This chain links TRBV11-2 with TRBJ2-3; D may correspond to TRBD1 or TRBD2 (6 bases each). The V gene lost 5 bases and the J gene lost 0 bases, with 15 bases spanning the gap. The CDR3 totals 16 residues. Germline V gene data show CDR1 as SGHAT and CDR2 as FQNNGV. The CDR3 loop is CASSRLRGTSTDTQYF. The CDR3 DNA sequence: TGTGCCAGCAGCCGCTTAAGGGGGACTAGCACAGATACGCAGTATTTT.

This chain links TRBV12-3 or TRBV12-4 with TRBJ2-3; no firm D call. V lost 6 bases to trimming and J lost 10 bases, with 17 bases between them. The CDR3 loop spans 13 amino acids. Here the CDR3 reads CASRPLSLEAQYF. The CDR3 DNA sequence: TGTGCCAGCAGGCCCCTTTCCCTAGAGGCGCAGTATTTT.

This clonotype came up many times. The rearrangement joins TRBV2 to TRBJ2-1; 10 bases are a match to TRBD2. J lost 8 bases, V lost 7 bases, and 5 bases had no gene match. The CDR3 covers 13 residues. The germline V gene encodes CDR1 SNHLY and CDR2 FYNNEI. As DNA, the CDR3 is TGTGCCAGCAAAACTAGCGGGATATATGAGCAGTTCTTC. It yields the protein CASKTSGIYEQFF.

This clonotype was seen a handful of times. V usage is TRBV7-2 and J usage is TRBJ2-1; TRBD2 aligns across 7 bases. With V trimmed by 3 bases and J by 6 bases, 2 bases remained unmatched. Germline-derived CDR1 and CDR2 are SGHTA and FQGNSA. The CDR3 has 13 amino acids. The CDR3 DNA follows: TGTGCCAGCAGCTTCGCTAGCGGCAATGAGCAGTTCTTC. It yields the protein CASSFASGNEQFF.

This clonotype was observed many times. V usage is TRBV12-3 or TRBV12-4 and J usage is TRBJ2-5; 10 bases align to TRBD1. V lost 7 bases to trimming and J lost 5 bases; unmatched junction nucleotides: 7. The CDR3 runs to 14 residues. The DNA for the CDR3 is TGTGCCAGCACCCAGACAGGGGGCGTGGAGACCCAGTACTTC. Protein: CASTQTGGVETQYF.

This clonotype was detected a few times. The chain is built from TRBV28 and TRBJ1-2; D unresolved. Trimming cost V 1 base and J 4 bases, with 7 bases left between them. CDR1 is MDHEN, CDR2 SYDVKM, per germline. The CDR3 has 13 amino acids. In DNA, the CDR3 is TGTGCCAGCAGTTTATTTGATTCCTATGGCTACACCTTC. Encoded protein: CASSLFDSYGYTF.

The chain carries TRBV20-1 and TRBJ2-3, with 7 bases aligning to TRBD1. The CDR3 sequence is 14 residues long. J lost 1 base, V lost 6 bases, and 7 bases had no gene match. From germline, CDR1 is DFQATT and CDR2 SNEGSKA (reference sequence). The DNA of the CDR3 is TGCAGTGCACGCAGAGGGGGCGGCACAGATACGCAGTATTTT. Encoded protein: CSARRGGGTDTQYF.

The rearrangement joins TRBV2 to TRBJ2-4; D is possibly TRBD2 (6 bases). CDR1 and CDR2 (germline): SNHLY, FYNNEI. V was trimmed by 5 bases and J by 1 base, leaving 12 bases between them. The CDR3 is 15 amino acids. In DNA form, the CDR3 reads TGTGCCAGCAGTTCCCAGGGACTTGCCAAAAACATTCAGTACTTC. This gives the protein CASSSQGLAKNIQYF. The entire variable domain, with the rest obtained from reference TRBV2 and TRBJ2-4, is as follows: EPEVTQTPSHQVTQMGQEVILRCVPISNHLYFYWYRQILGQKVEFLVSFYNNEISEKSEIFDDQFSVERPDGSNFTLKIRSTKLEDSAMYFCASSSQGLAKNIQYFGAGTRLSVL.

The gene calls are TRBV29-1 and TRBJ2-1; perhaps TRBD2 as D (6 bases). With 4 bases removed from V and 6 bases from J, the gap between germline ends came to 25 bases. CDR3 length equals 17 residues. CDR1 is SQVTM and CDR2 is ANQGSEA in the germline V gene. CDR3 DNA: TGCAGCGTTGCGGGCTGGGGGGTTAGGAGTCTAGGCAATGAGCAGTTCTTC. The encoded protein is CSVAGWGVRSLGNEQFF.

The V call is TRBV5-1, the J call TRBJ1-2; 9 bases are shared with TRBD1. Germline trimming cut 4 bases from V and 8 bases from J; bases unmatched to any gene: 6. This CDR3 is 13 amino acids long. The germline CDR1 and CDR2 sequences are SGHRS and YFSETQ. The CDR3 is CASSGGQGNGYTF. As DNA, the CDR3 is TGCGCCAGCAGCGGCGGACAGGGGAACGGCTACACCTTC.

This clonotype was counted between two and nine times. V is TRBV6-5 and J is TRBJ2-3; D remains ambiguous. This CDR3 has 14 amino acids. With 2 bases removed from V and 2 bases from J, the gap between germline ends came to 8 bases. Germline V gives CDR1 MNHEY, CDR2 SVGAGI. The CDR3 sequence: CASSYRRSTDTQYF. The CDR3 DNA reads as TGTGCCAGCAGTTACAGACGGTCCACAGATACGCAGTATTTT.

The CDR3 sequence: CASSASGRDSYNEQFF. Here the CDR3 DNA reads TGTGCCAGCAGCGCTAGCGGGAGGGATTCCTACAATGAGCAGTTCTTC. The genes are TRBV9 and TRBJ2-1; 12 positions agree with TRBD2. The CDR3 is 16 amino acids. Germline lookup yields CDR1 SGDLS and CDR2 YYNGEE. V was pared by 3 bases and J by 1 base, with 2 bases of the junction left unmatched.

This clonotype was seen only a few times. This sequence joins TRBV7-9 and TRBJ2-2; 9 bases match TRBD2. The CDR3 spans 15 residues. V gave up 4 bases and J gave up 7 bases; unmatched junction bases: 7. CDR1 SEHNR and CDR2 FQNEAQ come from the germline V gene (reference sequence). The CDR3 coding sequence is TGTGCCAGCAGCTCTGTAGCGGGAGAGGTCGGGGAGCTGTTTTTT. Its protein is CASSSVAGEVGELFF.

In its sample, this clonotype was seen a few times. The V gene is TRBV20-1, the J gene TRBJ2-5; tentatively, D is TRBD1 or TRBD2 (6 bases each). The CDR3 length is 14 residues. CDR1 and CDR2 from the germline V gene are DFQATT and SNEGSKA (reference sequence). The V gene lost 3 bases and the J gene lost 4 bases, with 15 bases spanning the gap. The CDR3 DNA sequence: TGCAGTGCTAGTCGGGCCGAGGGGGGAGAGACCCAGTACTTC. It specifies CSASRAEGGETQYF.

This chain uses TRBV10-3 with TRBJ2-7, with 7 bases fitting TRBD1. The CDR3 covers 14 residues. Germline V lookup: CDR1 ENHRY, CDR2 SYGVKD. V was pared by 5 bases and J by 2 bases, with 6 bases of the junction left unmatched. The CDR3 DNA is TGTGCCATCAGTTCACAGGGGTACACCTACGAGCAGTACTTC. This codes for CAISSQGYTYEQYF.

Many counts were recorded for this clonotype. The J gene is TRBJ2-7, the V gene TRBV13; D gene ambiguous. Germline V gives CDR1 PRHDT, CDR2 FYEKMQ (reference sequence). V was trimmed by 2 bases and J by 7 bases, leaving 12 bases between them. This CDR3 has 13 residues. Here the CDR3 DNA reads TGTGCCAGCAGCTTACGCATGCTCAGGGAGCAGTACTTC. This translates into CASSLRMLREQYF.

This clonotype occurred many times. V usage is TRBV5-1 and J usage is TRBJ2-5; the match to TRBD2 covers 10 bases. The CDR3 loop spans 16 amino acids. Germline assignment: CDR1 SGHRS and CDR2 YFSETQ. With V trimmed by 1 base and J by 2 bases, 5 bases remained unmatched. The CDR3 here is CASSLLGGLAQETQYF. In DNA, the CDR3 is TGCGCCAGCAGCTTGTTAGGGGGACTAGCGCAAGAGACCCAGTACTTC. Full variable domain (missing parts from reference TRBV5-1 and TRBJ2-5): KAGVTQTPRYLIKTRGQQVTLSCSPISGHRSVSWYQQTPGQGLQFLFEYFSETQRNKGNFPGRFSGRQFSNSRSEMNVSTLELGDSALYLCASSLLGGLAQETQYFGPGTRLLVL.

The rearrangement joins TRBV20-1 to TRBJ2-1; D may be TRBD2 (6 bases). V lost 0 bases to trimming and J lost 2 bases, with 14 bases between them. Germline V gene sequence: CDR1 DFQATT, CDR2 SNEGSKA (reference sequence). The CDR3 is 16 residues long. The CDR3 loop reads CSARDQRRGPYNEQFF. The CDR3 nucleotides read TGCAGTGCTAGAGATCAAAGGCGGGGTCCCTACAATGAGCAGTTCTTC.

V is TRBV5-1 and J is TRBJ1-2; D is uncertain. This CDR3 region has 14 residues. V lost 2 bases and J 4 bases, leaving 12 bases between the germline ends. The germline gives CDR1 SGHRS, CDR2 YFSETQ. The CDR3 here is CASSLNTEPYGYTF. In nucleotides, the CDR3 is TGCGCCAGCAGCTTAAATACAGAGCCCTATGGCTACACCTTC.

This clonotype was picked up a small number of times. V usage is TRBV12-3 or TRBV12-4 and J usage is TRBJ1-1, with D possibly matching TRBD1 (5 bases). The CDR3 loop spans 13 amino acids. V gave up 3 bases and J gave up 10 bases, with 15 bases separating them. The CDR3 nucleotides read TGTGCCAGCAGTTTTCATGGGGGTTCAGTAGCTTTCTTT. This codes for CASSFHGGSVAFF.

This clonotype was found many times. The rearrangement joins TRBV2 to TRBJ2-7; D possibly corresponds to TRBD2 (6 bases). Trimming shortened V by 6 bases and J by 2 bases, and 8 bases separated the two germline ends. The CDR3 runs 12 residues. Germline values: CDR1 SNHLY, CDR2 FYNNEI. The CDR3 loop is CASREGTYEQYF. The CDR3 bases are TGTGCCAGCAGGGAGGGAACCTACGAGCAGTACTTC.

V and J are TRBV4-1 and TRBJ1-1; D is possibly TRBD1 (6 bases). The germline gives CDR1 MGHRA, CDR2 YSYEKL. The CDR3 is made up of 16 amino acids. V was cut by 0 bases and J by 10 bases, with 21 bases left in between. For the CDR3, the DNA is TGCGCCAGCAGCCAAGATCAGCGGGGGCAGGGCTTCTCAGCTTTCTTT. Encoded protein: CASSQDQRGQGFSAFF.